What follows are 28 T cell receptor beta chains derived from one specimen sequenced in a study of shared clonotypes between healthy human individuals (dated by TCRdb to about 2020). Library preparation used the immunoSEQ multiplex PCR assay. TCRdb holds this immuneACCESS table with in-frame rearrangements only. Some clones are missing; in checked studies, unresolved V genes explain under half, and the rest has no known cause. For this sample the table gives over a million clones, of which 95% to 99% were detected only once. The ten largest account for around 0.45% of the sample. The sequenced sample was naive CD4+ T cells sorted from blood. According to the study, the label for this sample's cell subset or site signals: CD45RA+ positively selected. The origin of the receptors is a man aged 25-40 years in good health.

The chain links TRBV7-2 to TRBJ2-7; D is possibly TRBD1 or TRBD2 (7 bases each). CDR1 is SGHTA and CDR2 is FQGNSA in the germline V gene. CDR3 length: 14 residues. V gave up 5 bases and J gave up 6 bases, with 17 bases separating them. CDR3 in amino acids: CASSQRQGGGEQYF. CDR3 nucleotides: TGTGCCAGCAGCCAAAGACAGGGCGGGGGCGAGCAGTACTTC.

The chain combines TRBV6-6 with TRBJ2-7; TRBD2 matches at 14 bases. This CDR3 has 15 amino acids. The V segment lost 7 bases and the J segment 4 bases; nucleotides outside the gene matches: 6. CDR1 is MNHNY, CDR2 SVGAGI, per germline (reference sequence). The CDR3 DNA reads as TGTGCCAGCACCCCGGGACTAGCGGGAGTTTACGAGCAGTACTTC. Its protein is CASTPGLAGVYEQYF.

The chain combines TRBV18 with TRBJ2-1; 13 bases are shared with TRBD2. V shed 6 bases, J shed 0 bases, and the junction held 8 bases outside the gene matches. CDR1 is KGHSH and CDR2 is LQKENI in the germline V gene. The CDR3 contains 18 residues. This CDR3 is CASSNRGTSGTSYNEQFF. The DNA of the CDR3 is TGTGCCAGCTCGAACCGGGGGACTAGCGGGACCTCCTACAATGAGCAGTTCTTC.

The gene calls are TRBV2 and TRBJ1-5; D ambiguous. V was trimmed by 4 bases and J by 6 bases, leaving 16 bases between them. CDR3 length equals 15 residues. Germline V gene data show CDR1 as SNHLY and CDR2 as FYNNEI. The CDR3 DNA reads as TGTGCCAGCAGTGGAAGACGCCCTCAGAGTCAGCCCCAGCATTTT. It translates to CASSGRRPQSQPQHF. The variable domain in full, with the rest retrieved from reference TRBV2 and TRBJ1-5, is EPEVTQTPSHQVTQMGQEVILRCVPISNHLYFYWYRQILGQKVEFLVSFYNNEISEKSEIFDDQFSVERPDGSNFTLKIRSTKLEDSAMYFCASSGRRPQSQPQHFGDGTRLSIL.

The chain employs TRBV2 and TRBJ1-5, with 8 bases that match TRBD1. The CDR3 runs 15 residues. V lost 2 bases to trimming and J lost 5 bases; unmatched junction nucleotides: 5. CDR1 is SNHLY and CDR2 is FYNNEI in the germline V gene. The CDR3 nucleotides are TGTGCCAGCAGTGAAAGTGGACAGGGACATCAGCCCCAGCATTTT. Its protein is CASSESGQGHQPQHF.

The chain recombines TRBV9 with TRBJ2-1; 10 positions match TRBD2. CDR3 length equals 17 residues. J was trimmed by 6 bases and V by 2 bases; bases with no gene match: 11. CDR1 is SGDLS, CDR2 YYNGEE, per germline. CDR3 DNA sequence: TGTGCCAGCAGCGTCTCCCCCCTTAGCGGGAGGCGCAATGAGCAGTTCTTC. Translation gives CASSVSPLSGRRNEQFF.

A word on this clone: The identical CDR3 is also encoded by other nucleotide sequences in the sample. This sequence joins TRBV5-1 and TRBJ2-2; D is unclear. Trimming removed 0 bases from V and 0 bases from J, with 9 bases in between. CDR1 and CDR2 (germline): SGHRS, YFSETQ. This CDR3 spans 16 amino acids. The CDR3 here is CASSLVSLPNTGELFF. Written as DNA, the CDR3 is TGCGCCAGCAGCTTGGTTTCTCTTCCGAACACCGGGGAGCTGTTTTTT.

This chain uses TRBV19 with TRBJ1-3, with D tentatively TRBD1 (5 bases). V shed 2 bases and J shed 3 bases, with 5 bases lying between them. Germline V CDR1 and CDR2: LNHDA, SQIVND (reference sequence). The CDR3 spans 13 residues. CDR3 region: CASSIQGGNTIYF. CDR3 coding DNA: TGTGCCAGTAGTATACAGGGTGGAAACACCATATATTTT.

A remark on this clone: An end of the junction does not agree with germline; a read error may underlie this. CDR3 loop: CASSLRDSRVYF. The DNA for the CDR3 is TGTGCCAGCAGCTTAAGAGATTCCAGGGTCTACTTC. The V gene is TRBV5-8, the J gene TRBJ1-2; TRBD1 might be the D (5 bases). The CDR3 is 12 amino acids. Per the germline V gene, CDR1 is SGHTS and CDR2 is YDEGEE.

The rearrangement uses TRBV6-1 and TRBJ2-5; D uncertain. CDR1 MNHNS and CDR2 SASEGT come from the germline V gene. The CDR3 has 13 amino acids. V lost 5 bases and J 5 bases, leaving 12 bases between the germline ends. For the CDR3, the DNA is TGTGCCAGCAGTACGGTCCCACAGGAGACCCAGTACTTC. It codes for CASSTVPQETQYF.

This chain uses TRBV30 with TRBJ2-6; weak D call: TRBD2 (5 bases). The CDR3 is 23 residues long. Germline-derived CDR1 and CDR2 are GTSNPN and SVGIG (reference sequence). V was cut by 0 bases and J by 1 base, with 31 bases left in between. The chain's CDR3 is CAWSVLRSDVPSIRRSGANVLTF. CDR3 nucleotides: TGTGCCTGGAGTGTACTTCGGTCCGACGTCCCCTCCATCAGGAGGTCTGGGGCCAACGTCCTGACTTTC.

About this clone: One end of the junction fails to match germline, which may point to a read error. CDR3 sequence: CASSPGLAGEADTQYF. The CDR3 DNA reads as TGTGCTAGCAGCCCGGGACTAGCGGGAGAAGCAGATACGCAGTATTTT. The genes are TRBV7-7 and TRBJ2-3; 14 bases align to TRBD2. The CDR3 runs 16 residues. From germline, CDR1 is SSHAT and CDR2 FNYEAQ (reference sequence).

The chain uses TRBV5-6 and TRBJ2-2; TRBD2 matches 9 bases. CDR3 size: 16 residues. The germline gives CDR1 SGHDT, CDR2 YYEEEE. Losses at the gene ends were 3 bases for V and 4 bases for J; bases not matched to a gene: 7. CDR3 loop: CASSSWTSVVTGELFF. In DNA form, the CDR3 reads TGTGCCAGCAGCTCCTGGACTAGCGTGGTCACCGGGGAGCTGTTTTTT. Full variable domain (remainder filled in from reference TRBV5-6 and TRBJ2-2): DAGVTQSPTHLIKTRGQQVTLRCSPKSGHDTVSWYQQALGQGPQFIFQYYEEEERQRGNFPDRFSGHQFPNYSSELNVNALLLGDSALYLCASSSWTSVVTGELFFGEGSRLTVL.

Comment on this clone: In the same sample, other DNA sequences code for this CDR3. The J gene is TRBJ2-3, the V gene TRBV5-1, with TRBD2 matching over 13 bases. Trimming at V came to 4 bases and at J to 2 bases, leaving 4 bases not matched to a gene. This CDR3 contains 16 residues. Germline V lookup: CDR1 SGHRS, CDR2 YFSETQ. The CDR3 region has the DNA TGCGCCAGCAGCACCGGACTAGCGGGAGCCACAGATACGCAGTATTTT. Amino acid sequence: CASSTGLAGATDTQYF. The entire variable domain, with the rest obtained from reference TRBV5-1 and TRBJ2-3, is as follows: KAGVTQTPRYLIKTRGQQVTLSCSPISGHRSVSWYQQTPGQGLQFLFEYFSETQRNKGNFPGRFSGRQFSNSRSEMNVSTLELGDSALYLCASSTGLAGATDTQYFGPGTRLTVL.

This clone appeared a single time. The genes are TRBV7-8 and TRBJ2-5; D remains unclear. Deletions cut 8 bases from V and 7 bases from J, with 5 bases between. Germline CDR1 SGHVS, CDR2 FQNEAQ. The CDR3 is 9 residues long. In nucleotides, the CDR3 is TGTGCCAGCGTGGGGACCCAGTACTTC. Translation: CASVGTQYF. Filled out from reference TRBV7-8 and TRBJ2-5, the complete variable domain reads GAGVSQSPRYKVAKRGQDVALRCDPISGHVSLFWYQQALGQGPEFLTYFQNEAQLDKSGLPSDRFFAERPEGSVSTLKIQRTQQEDSAVYLCASVGTQYFGPGTRLLVL.

This rearrangement joins TRBV9 to TRBJ2-1; D gene ambiguous. The germline V gene has CDR1 SGDLS and CDR2 YYNGEE. CDR3 length equals 15 residues. Trimming took 0 bases from V and 6 from J, leaving 13 bases between them. The CDR3 spells CASSVAYFQRNEQFF. CDR3 coding DNA: TGTGCCAGCAGCGTAGCTTATTTCCAGCGCAATGAGCAGTTCTTC.

The V and J genes are TRBV15 and TRBJ2-3; the match to TRBD1 covers 10 bases. Per germline, CDR1 LNHNV and CDR2 YYDKDF (reference sequence). V lost 6 bases to trimming and J lost 6 bases; unmatched junction nucleotides: 6. The CDR3 runs to 14 residues. The CDR3 bases are TGTGCCACCAGGCCCCGGGACAGGGGTGATACGCAGTATTTT. Encoded protein: CATRPRDRGDTQYF.

The CDR3 loop is CASSLGSQNYGYTF. Written as DNA, the CDR3 is TGTGCCAGCAGCTTAGGGTCCCAGAACTATGGCTACACCTTC. The chain employs TRBV7-9 and TRBJ1-2; the D is unclear. Trimming took 1 base from V and 2 from J, leaving 8 bases between them. The CDR3 length is 14 residues. Looked up from germline, CDR1 is SEHNR and CDR2 is FQNEAQ (reference sequence).

The chain combines TRBV5-4 with TRBJ1-2; 8 bases map to TRBD1. After removal of 1 base from V and 4 bases from J, the junction contained 9 bases not matched to a gene. This CDR3 is built from 16 residues. Germline V CDR1 and CDR2: SGHNT, YYREEE (reference sequence). The chain's CDR3 is CASSLPPDRAGYGYTF. DNA of the CDR3: TGTGCCAGCAGCTTGCCCCCGGACAGGGCCGGCTATGGCTACACCTTC.

This rearrangement joins TRBV29-1 to TRBJ2-1, with 7 bases aligning to TRBD1. Germline assignment: CDR1 SQVTM and CDR2 ANQGSEA. V gave up 7 bases and J gave up 6 bases; unmatched junction bases: 12. The CDR3 runs to 14 residues. As DNA, the CDR3 is TGCAGCGGTGGACCCGACAGGGACGGCAATGAGCAGTTCTTC. Encoded protein: CSGGPDRDGNEQFF.

The count of this clone is one. The chain is built from TRBV18 and TRBJ2-7; 14 nucleotides agree with TRBD2. Germline loops: CDR1 KGHSH, CDR2 LQKENI. The CDR3 covers 20 residues. Germline trimming cut 2 bases from V and 1 base from J; bases unmatched to any gene: 13. CDR3 sequence: CASSPILLGLAGDFSYEQYF. The CDR3 DNA is TGTGCCAGCTCACCAATCCTCCTGGGACTAGCGGGAGATTTTTCCTACGAGCAGTACTTC.

The genes are TRBV28 and TRBJ2-7, with 9 nucleotides matching TRBD2. Germline loops: CDR1 MDHEN, CDR2 SYDVKM. CDR3 size: 17 residues. Trimming cost V 4 bases and J 4 bases; bases outside gene matches: 14. The CDR3 DNA sequence: TGTGCCAGCAGTTCCGTTAGTGGTAGCGGGAGTTTTTACGAGCAGTACTTC. Translated: CASSSVSGSGSFYEQYF.

The V and J genes are TRBV28 and TRBJ1-3; 9 bases match TRBD1. V lost 5 bases and J lost 8; bases outside the gene matches: 10. Germline-derived CDR1 and CDR2 are MDHEN and SYDVKM. The length of the CDR3 is 15 residues. Here the CDR3 DNA reads TGTGCCAGCAGTCTGGACAGGGGCGTTAGAGACACCATATATTTT. Its translation: CASSLDRGVRDTIYF.

The chain recombines TRBV7-9 with TRBJ1-5; 7 bases are shared with TRBD1. V shed 1 base, J shed 11 bases, and the junction held 2 bases outside the gene matches. Germline lookup yields CDR1 SEHNR and CDR2 FQNEAQ (reference sequence). CDR3 length equals 12 residues. The CDR3: CASSLEQGSQHF. The CDR3 region has the DNA TGTGCCAGCAGCTTAGAACAGGGGTCCCAGCATTTT.

On this clone: The sample carries other DNA sequences with the same CDR3. The rearrangement links TRBV5-4 to TRBJ2-5; D gene ambiguous. The CDR3 spans 13 residues. The V end was cut by 0 bases, the J end by 2 bases, with 5 bases between. Germline-derived CDR1 and CDR2 are SGHNT and YYREEE (reference sequence). The CDR3, as DNA: TGTGCCAGCAGCTTGGGACTGCAAGAGACCCAGTACTTC. Residues: CASSLGLQETQYF.

This chain uses TRBV28 with TRBJ2-7; the match to TRBD2 covers 12 bases. The junction had 4 bases not matched to a gene; V was cut back by 6 bases and J by 4 bases. The CDR3 extends over 14 amino acids. Germline CDR1 reads MDHEN; CDR2 reads SYDVKM. CDR3: CASRQTSGSYEQYF. For the CDR3, the DNA is TGTGCCAGCAGACAGACTAGCGGGAGTTACGAGCAGTACTTC.

The gene calls are TRBV11-2 and TRBJ2-7; D ambiguous. CDR1 and CDR2 from the germline V gene are SGHAT and FQNNGV. V lost 5 bases, J lost 3 bases, and 11 bases lay in between. The CDR3 is 13 amino acids. CDR3 in amino acids: CASSRIGRYEQYF. DNA for the CDR3: TGTGCCAGCAGCAGGATAGGGCGCTACGAGCAGTACTTC.

CDR3 loop: CASSLGPGGAETQYF. The CDR3 nucleotides are TGCGCCAGCAGCCTTGGACCTGGGGGAGCTGAGACCCAGTACTTC. This chain joins TRBV5-1 and TRBJ2-5; D might be TRBD1 or TRBD2, each matching 5 bases. Trimming shortened V by 4 bases and J by 5 bases, and 18 bases separated the two germline ends. The CDR3 runs to 15 residues. CDR1 is SGHRS, CDR2 YFSETQ, per germline.